The 11 T cell receptor beta chains reported below all come from one sample, sequenced in a study of Ad26.COV2.S vaccination and SARS-CoV-2 variants. As to treatment: approximately 18 received Ad26.COV2.S at low or high dose, single or two shots; roughly five received placebo; per-sample allocation not given. Samples were taken on day 63 after the first vaccine or placebo injection. This table comes from immunoSEQ multiplex PCR, and its TCRdb copy is limited to in-frame clones, with some not included. The sample consists of about 680,000 clones, roughly nine tenths of them appearing once. This sample comprised peripheral blood, obtained in a trial of Ad26.COV2.S vaccine versus placebo. All receptors derive from a person aged 18-60 years who received the Ad26.COV2.S COVID-19 vaccine or a placebo.

The J gene is TRBJ1-1, the V gene TRBV29-1, with unresolved D. The CDR3 spans 13 residues. The V gene's germline CDR1 is SQVTM and CDR2 ANQGSEA. The V end was cut by 4 bases, the J end by 0 bases, with 9 bases between. As DNA, the CDR3 is TGCAGCGTTGTGGGAAGGGTGAACACTGAAGCTTTCTTT. This encodes CSVVGRVNTEAFF.

The chain is built from TRBV27 and TRBJ2-2; TRBD2 matches 9 bases. Germline lookup yields CDR1 MNHEY and CDR2 SMNVEV (reference sequence). V was clipped by 3 bases and J by 4 bases; unmatched bases: 6. The CDR3 contains 16 residues. The CDR3 protein is CASSLRLAGSTGELFF. CDR3 bases: TGTGCCAGCAGTTTGAGGCTAGCGGGGAGCACCGGGGAGCTGTTTTTT.

V usage is TRBV4-3 and J usage is TRBJ2-1; D is ambiguous. CDR3 length: 17 residues. Germline CDR1 and CDR2: LGHNA and YSLEER. V was clipped by 1 base and J by 3 bases, with 16 bases between them. The CDR3 region is CASSQASVQFIYNEQFF. The CDR3 bases are TGCGCCAGCAGCCAAGCCTCAGTACAATTCATCTACAATGAGCAGTTCTTC.

The J gene is TRBJ2-1, the V gene TRBV19, with 7 bases fitting TRBD1. The CDR3 spans 17 residues. CDR1 is LNHDA and CDR2 is SQIVND in the germline V gene (reference sequence). J lost 6 bases, V lost 5 bases, and 16 bases had no gene match. The CDR3 DNA is TGTGCCAGTAGTCTCCTGGCCCAGACAGGGTATGTCAATGAGCAGTTCTTC. The encoded protein is CASSLLAQTGYVNEQFF.

The CDR3 DNA sequence: TGCGCCAGCAGCTTTGGGGGTGCCGACGAGCAGTACTTC. Protein: CASSFGGADEQYF. V gene TRBV5-1 combines with J gene TRBJ2-7, with D perhaps matching TRBD1 or TRBD2 (5 bases each). The V gene lost 2 bases and the J gene lost 5 bases, with 11 bases spanning the gap. Germline CDR1 and CDR2: SGHRS and YFSETQ. This CDR3 contains 13 residues.

The rearrangement joins TRBV30 to TRBJ2-5; D remains ambiguous. This CDR3 region has 15 residues. CDR1 is GTSNPN and CDR2 is SVGIG in the germline V gene (reference sequence). The germline V and J ends were trimmed by 2 bases and 2 bases, with 15 bases remaining between them. For the CDR3, the DNA is TGTGCCTGGAGTAGTCTTGGACCCCGGCAAGAGACCCAGTACTTC. Residues: CAWSSLGPRQETQYF.

The chain employs TRBV4-2 and TRBJ1-2, with D perhaps matching TRBD1 (6 bases). V was cut by 1 base and J by 4 bases, with 16 bases left in between. There are 16 residues in the CDR3. Germline V gene sequence: CDR1 LGHNA, CDR2 YNFKEQ. The CDR3 is CASSQVGALGGYGYTF. The CDR3 region has the DNA TGTGCCAGCAGCCAAGTGGGGGCCTTGGGGGGCTATGGCTACACCTTC.

In DNA, the CDR3 is TGCGCCAGCAGTGCAGGGTCACGCTCCGAGCAGTACTTC. It is translated as CASSAGSRSEQYF. V gene TRBV10-2 combines with J gene TRBJ2-7; maybe TRBD1 (5 bases). Trimming pared 4 bases from V and 6 bases from J, leaving 13 bases between. Germline CDR1 WSHSY, CDR2 SAAADI. This CDR3 is built from 13 residues.

The chain carries TRBV7-2 and TRBJ2-5; D unresolved. This CDR3 is built from 13 residues. The V end was cut by 5 bases, the J end by 5 bases, with 12 bases between. Germline V CDR1 and CDR2: SGHTA, FQGNSA. The CDR3 loop reads CASSRAQLETQYF. CDR3 nucleotides: TGTGCCAGCAGCCGGGCCCAATTGGAGACCCAGTACTTC.

The table lists this clone with a count of one. This chain joins TRBV24-1 and TRBJ1-5; 8 bases are shared with TRBD1. V shed 9 bases, J shed 2 bases, and the junction held 8 bases outside the gene matches. The CDR3 is made up of 15 amino acids. Germline loops: CDR1 KGHDR, CDR2 SFDVKD. The CDR3 loop is CATQDRGGGNQPQHF. CDR3 coding DNA: TGTGCCACCCAAGACAGGGGAGGGGGCAATCAGCCCCAGCATTTT.

The chain uses TRBV3-1 (or the pseudogene TRBV3-2) and TRBJ2-3, with TRBD2 as a possible D gene (5 bases). Germline CDR1 reads LGHDT; CDR2 reads YNNKEL (reference sequence). Trimming shortened V by 0 bases and J by 5 bases, and 9 bases separated the two germline ends. The CDR3 totals 14 residues. The CDR3 spells CASSQELAQDTQYF. DNA of the CDR3: TGTGCCAGCAGCCAAGAGCTAGCCCAAGATACGCAGTATTTT.